The rows below give T cell receptor beta chains drawn from one sample of a study of blood T cell repertoires in COVID-19. The repertoire was sequenced with immunoSEQ multiplex PCR; TCRdb's copy has only in-frame clones and lacks some. The data hold approximately 100,000 clones, with approximately 88% observed a single time. The sample was peripheral blood. The receptors were gathered from a woman aged 55-69 years with acute or convalescent COVID-19. Both conserved end residues are part of each CDR3. The D gene is left open where the match is weak. Rows may omit the clone size; those that give it use once, few, many or a size class.

clone size | D gene | J gene | V gene | CDR3 protein | CDR3 DNA
- | TRBD1 | TRBJ2-1 | TRBV11-3 | CASSYQDRDGYNEQFF | TGTGCCAGCAGCTACCAGGACAGGGACGGCTACAATGAGCAGTTCTTC
- | TRBD1 | TRBJ1-2 | TRBV27 | CASSRNTGGSGYTF | TGTGCCAGCAGTCGCAACACAGGGGGTTCTGGCTACACCTTC
- | - | TRBJ1-1 | TRBV5-1 | CASSLGQANTEAFF | TGCGCCAGCAGCTTGGGACAGGCGAACACTGAAGCTTTCTTT
- | - | TRBJ2-5 | TRBV6-5 | CASSSGDYETQYF | TGTGCCAGCAGTTCGGGGGATTATGAGACCCAGTACTTC
- | TRBD1 | TRBJ1-6 | TRBV10-2 | CASSTGTGLMAYNSPLHF | TGCGCCAGCAGCACCGGGACAGGGTTAATGGCCTATAATTCACCCCTCCACTTT
- | TRBD2 | TRBJ2-3 | TRBV19 | CASSIGLAGDTQYF | TGTGCCAGTAGTATTGGCCTAGCGGGGGATACGCAGTATTTT
- | - | TRBJ1-1 | TRBV28 | CASSNLPRTAAFF | TGTGCCAGCAGTAACCTCCCCCGGACAGCTGCTTTCTTT
- | TRBD2 | TRBJ2-7 | TRBV18 | CASSPPAGGGYEQYF | TGTGCCAGCTCACCACCGGCGGGGGGAGGCTACGAGCAGTACTTC
- | - | TRBJ1-1 | TRBV2 | CASRRQSHYDTEAFF | TGTGCCAGCAGGAGACAGAGCCACTACGACACTGAAGCTTTCTTT
few | TRBD1 | TRBJ1-3 | TRBV2 | CASSQGAGNTIYF | TGTGCCAGCAGCCAGGGGGCTGGAAACACCATATATTTT
once | - | TRBJ1-1 | TRBV9 | CASSGANTEAFF | TGTGCCAGCAGCGGGGCGAACACTGAAGCTTTCTTT
- | - | TRBJ1-6 | TRBV30 | CAWSVLVQGRFNSPLHF | TGTGCCTGGAGTGTACTAGTGCAGGGGAGATTTAATTCACCCCTCCACTTT
- | TRBD1 | TRBJ2-6 | TRBV5-6 | CASTQGAFGANVLTF | TGTGCCAGCACCCAGGGGGCTTTTGGGGCCAACGTCCTGACTTTC
few | TRBD1 | TRBJ1-4 | TRBV5-5 | CASSSQTGMDEKLFF | TGTGCCAGCAGCTCCCAGACAGGGATGGATGAAAAACTGTTTTTT
few | TRBD1 | TRBJ2-1 | TRBV11-2 | CASGTGGIYEQFF | TGTGCCAGCGGGACAGGGGGTATCTATGAGCAGTTCTTC
- | - | TRBJ2-5 | TRBV19 | CASSGADMGTQYF | TGTGCCAGTAGTGGGGCGGACATGGGGACCCAGTACTTC
- | TRBD1 | TRBJ1-2 | TRBV11-3 | CASSRPGQTSYGYTF | TGTGCCAGCAGCCGACCGGGACAGACTTCCTATGGCTACACCTTC
once | TRBD1 | TRBJ1-6 | TRBV5-6 | CASSVRSGQNNSPLHF | TGTGCCAGCAGTGTAAGATCGGGACAGAATAATTCACCCCTCCACTTT
many | - | TRBJ1-1 | TRBV28 | CASSFEGMNTEAFF | TGTGCCAGCAGTTTTGAGGGTATGAACACTGAAGCTTTCTTT
- | TRBD1 | TRBJ2-4 | TRBV7-3 | CASSSVTGSIQYF | TGTGCCAGCAGCTCCGTGACAGGGAGCATTCAGTACTTC
- | TRBD2 | TRBJ2-7 | TRBV5-1 | CASSTRLAGGQNEQYF | TGCGCCAGCAGCACCAGACTAGCGGGGGGCCAAAACGAGCAGTACTTC
- | TRBD1 | TRBJ2-3 | TRBV4-2 | CASTDRGTTDTQYF | TGTGCCAGCACCGACAGGGGAACCACAGATACGCAGTATTTT
few | - | TRBJ1-3 | TRBV7-9 | CASSRRGTSSGNTIYF | TGTGCCAGCAGCCGCCGGGGGACGAGCTCTGGAAACACCATATATTTT
- | - | TRBJ1-5 | TRBV28 | CASSHPTGFYQPQHF | TGTGCCAGCAGCCATCCCACAGGTTTCTATCAGCCCCAGCATTTT
once | - | TRBJ2-3 | TRBV21-1 | CASAPGGTQYF | TGTGCCAGCGCTCCAGGGGGTACGCAGTATTTT
- | - | TRBJ2-3 | TRBV6-5 | CASSSRDQGDTQYF | TGTGCCAGCAGTTCCCGGGACCAGGGGGATACGCAGTATTTT
once | - | TRBJ1-2 | TRBV30 | CAWTQAQGYTF | TGTGCCTGGACTCAGGCCCAGGGCTACACCTTC
- | TRBD2 | TRBJ2-2 | TRBV5-1 | CASSYTSGNTGELFF | TGCGCCAGCAGCTATACTAGCGGGAACACCGGGGAGCTGTTTTTT
- | - | TRBJ1-2 | TRBV3-1/TRBV3-2 | CASRLTGRSLSGYTF | TGTGCCAGCAGACTGACAGGTCGAAGTCTGAGTGGCTACACCTTC
- | TRBD2 | TRBJ2-5 | TRBV3-1/TRBV3-2 | CASSQGGGQYF | TGTGCCAGCAGCCAGGGGGGGGGCCAGTACTTC
- | - | TRBJ2-5 | TRBV6-5 | CASSPLAPGTQYF | TGTGCCAGCAGCCCCCTGGCCCCGGGGACCCAGTACTTC
once | TRBD1 | TRBJ1-5 | TRBV4-1 | CASSQGGRGPLSNQPQHF | TGCGCCAGCAGCCAAGGGGGCAGGGGGCCCTTAAGCAATCAGCCCCAGCATTTT
- | - | TRBJ1-2 | TRBV4-2 | CASSQDDSPNYGYTF | TGTGCCAGCAGCCAAGATGACAGCCCTAACTATGGCTACACCTTC
- | - | TRBJ1-6 | TRBV18 | CASSNGQGTSPLHF | TGTGCCAGCTCTAACGGGCAGGGTACTTCACCCCTCCACTTT
- | TRBD2 | TRBJ2-2 | TRBV29-1 | CSVEGGLAGGSGELFF | TGCAGCGTTGAAGGTGGGCTAGCGGGGGGCTCCGGGGAGCTGTTTTTT
- | - | TRBJ1-1 | TRBV7-9 | CASSSPARGANTEAFF | TGTGCCAGCAGTAGCCCTGCCCGGGGGGCCAACACTGAAGCTTTCTTT
- | - | TRBJ1-1 | TRBV24-1 | CATSDGGGNTEAFF | TGTGCCACCAGTGACGGGGGGGGCAACACTGAAGCTTTCTTT
once | TRBD2 | TRBJ2-1 | TRBV6-5 | CASSYAGDNEQFF | TGTGCCAGCAGCTACGCGGGAGACAATGAGCAGTTCTTC
- | TRBD1 | TRBJ1-6 | TRBV3-1/TRBV3-2 | CASSQTRDSGSPLHF | TGTGCCAGCAGCCAAACCCGGGACAGTGGTTCACCCCTCCACTTT
once | - | TRBJ1-5 | TRBV28 | CASRGAGSNQPQHF | TGTGCCAGCAGGGGGGCAGGGAGCAATCAGCCCCAGCATTTT
- | TRBD1 | TRBJ1-2 | TRBV14 | CASSETRTGGSGYTF | TGTGCCAGCAGCGAAACAAGGACAGGGGGCTCTGGCTACACCTTC
- | - | TRBJ1-1 | TRBV10-3 | CATSGRAAEAFF | TGTGCCACGTCCGGAAGAGCGGCTGAAGCTTTCTTT
- | TRBD1 | TRBJ1-1 | TRBV20-1 | CSAAGQVGAFF | TGCAGTGCTGCGGGACAGGTTGGCGCTTTCTTT
- | - | TRBJ1-2 | TRBV28 | CASWGGPYGYTF | TGTGCCAGCTGGGGGGGACCTTATGGCTACACCTTC
- | - | TRBJ1-2 | TRBV5-4 | CASSLVGAINYGYTF | TGTGCCAGCAGCTTGGTTGGGGCGATTAACTATGGCTACACCTTC
- | - | TRBJ1-2 | TRBV6-5 | CATQRGSYGYTF | TGTGCCACTCAACGGGGGTCCTATGGCTACACCTTC
- | - | TRBJ2-5 | TRBV5-4 | CASSLRLVRQETQYF | TGTGCCAGCAGCTTACGGCTAGTTCGACAAGAGACCCAGTACTTC
- | TRBD1 | TRBJ1-1 | TRBV9 | CASSAGTGRTAEAFF | TGTGCCAGCAGCGCCGGGACAGGGCGAACAGCTGAAGCTTTCTTT
- | - | TRBJ1-6 | TRBV7-3 | CASSLQPPGLGSPLHF | TGTGCCAGCAGCCTACAACCCCCCGGGTTAGGTTCACCCCTCCACTTT
- | - | TRBJ1-1 | TRBV5-1 | CASSLDGTPPIAFF | TGCGCCAGCAGCTTGGACGGGACACCTCCCATAGCTTTCTTT
- | - | TRBJ2-5 | TRBV11-2 | CASSLYVGVETQYF | TGTGCCAGCAGCTTATATGTAGGGGTGGAGACCCAGTACTTC
- | - | TRBJ1-6 | TRBV15 | CATSPSYNSPLHF | TGTGCCACCAGCCCGTCTTATAATTCACCCCTCCACTTT
- | - | TRBJ1-1 | TRBV6-6 | CASSPGLRTEAFF | TGTGCCAGCAGTCCGGGACTGCGGACTGAAGCTTTCTTT